This TCR beta chain was sequenced during a study of regulatory T cells (dated by TCRdb to 2016 to 2019). With respect to the entire study: Between CD3G-deficient patients and healthy controls, the study compared T-cell receptor beta repertoires in sorted regulatory T cells, conventional CD4+ T cells and CD8+ T cells. General study outcomes and caveats: Repertoires from patients had restricted unique TRB V-J pairs and skewed V and J gene usage, with the strongest effect in regulatory T cells. Enrichment for hydrophobic residues at CDR3 positions 6 and 7 was found in conventional CD4+ T cells from CD3G-deficient patients, suggesting more self-reactive specificities.

For the multiplex PCR, 52 forward TRBV primers and 13 reverse TRBJ primers were used, and amplification bias was corrected with both assay-based and computational methods. Within the immunoSEQ assay, multiplex PCR amplified rearranged TRB loci from genomic DNA. An Illumina HiSeq platform was used to sequence the TRB amplicons. Per the authors' processing: Custom algorithms error-filtered the raw sequences and aligned them to reference gene sequences, after which the immunoSEQ online tools were used for analysis. Productive and nonproductive TRB rearrangement frequencies were evaluated among both unique and total sequences. For TRB CDR3 positions 6 and 7, hydrophobicity together with amino acid composition served as the basis for assessing self-reactivity potential. Groups were compared by t tests, Mann-Whitney tests or two-way ANOVA performed in Prism software. Imported from immuneACCESS, the table was reduced by TCRdb to in-frame sequences with V and J called. These copies leave out some clones; in studies compared against another copy, an unresolved V gene accounts for under half, and the cause of the remainder is not known. V, J and clone size are taken as reported in that table, and D and trimming were inferred from the DNA itself. In this sample the table shows tens of thousands of clones, 88% of which occur a single time. The ten largest clones add up to 1.3% of the sample.

Every CD3G-deficient patient showed evidence of autoimmunity, and the autoimmunity was more severe in two of the patients. At testing, patients were between 2 and 39 years old and showed lower naive and higher memory CD4+ and CD8+ T-cell proportions. CD4+ cells were FACS-sorted into CD25-high CD127-low regulatory T cells and CD25-low CD127-high conventional CD4+ T cells. Roughly 6 individuals with CD3G deficiency were included in the patient group. An international network of physicians across the United States, Europe and Asia provided the patient samples and clinical data. Peripheral blood mononuclear cells were isolated by Ficoll density separation. This clone was found once. This clone's antigen is unknown. No base quality information exists; no much larger clone differs at one position. CDR1 and CDR2 are read off the germline V gene (reference sequence) as MNHNY and SVGAGI. V is reduced by 2 bases and J by 0 bases, leaving a spacing of 7 bases between them. The CDR3 numbers 14 residues from cysteine through phenylalanine. The entry retains the CDR3 DNA only, 42 bases that are in frame from base 1.

The rearranged segments are TRBV6-6 and TRBJ1-2; too little of a D gene remains to name it. The sequenced sample was conventional CD4+ T cells sorted from blood. The TCR originated in a child under 18 with CD3G deficiency. CDR3 sequence: CASSYQATNYGYTF. The bases are TGTGCCAGCAGTTACCAGGCTACTAACTATGGCTACACCTTC.